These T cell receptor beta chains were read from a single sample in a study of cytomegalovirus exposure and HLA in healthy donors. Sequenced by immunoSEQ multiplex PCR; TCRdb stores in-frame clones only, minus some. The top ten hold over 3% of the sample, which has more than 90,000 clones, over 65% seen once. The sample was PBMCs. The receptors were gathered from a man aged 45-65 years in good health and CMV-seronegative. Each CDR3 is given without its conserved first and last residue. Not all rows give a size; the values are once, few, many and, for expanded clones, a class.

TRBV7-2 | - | ASSQAILAGSYEQY
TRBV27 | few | ASSLYQTGVGEQF
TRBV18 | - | ASSPESTDTQY
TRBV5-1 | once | ASSRDPGGEFEKLF
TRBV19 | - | ASSIAERDTQY
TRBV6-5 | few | ASTGTNAYEQY
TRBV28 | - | ASSLGTGGIYEQY
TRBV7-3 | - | ASSLDGDTQY
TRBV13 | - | ASSLRQGANEKLF
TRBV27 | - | ASRFSGSYEQY
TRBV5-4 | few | ASSLDPAAREDYEQY
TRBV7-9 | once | ASSLAGGRFHEQY